This entry lists 13 T cell receptor beta chains sequenced from one sample in a study of blood T cell repertoires in COVID-19. Clones were read by immunoSEQ multiplex PCR, and TCRdb kept only the in-frame ones, dropping some. The table includes 210,000 or so clones, roughly 85% detected once. The specimen was peripheral blood. The receptors here all came from a woman between 18 and 30 years old who had recovered from COVID-19.

This chain uses TRBV29-1 with TRBJ1-1; 8 positions agree with TRBD1. J gave up 3 bases and V 6 bases, and 6 bases lay outside the gene matches. CDR3 size: 13 residues. The germline V gene encodes CDR1 SQVTM and CDR2 ANQGSEA. DNA of the CDR3: TGCAGCGTGGACAGGGTGGCCGACACTGAAGCTTTCTTT. It specifies CSVDRVADTEAFF. Full variable domain (remainder filled in from reference TRBV29-1 and TRBJ1-1): SAVISQKPSRDICQRGTSLTIQCQVDSQVTMMFWYRQQPGQSLTLIATANQGSEATYESGFVIDKFPISRPNLTFSTLTVSNMSPEDSSIYLCSVDRVADTEAFFGQGTRLTVV.

This clone was counted once. J is TRBJ2-7 and V is TRBV6-2 or TRBV6-3; 8 nucleotides match TRBD1. V lost 2 bases, J lost 4 bases, and 4 bases stayed unmatched. Germline CDR1 MNHEY, CDR2 SVGEGT. CDR3 size: 14 residues. The CDR3 protein is CASSYRQGAYEQYF. DNA for the CDR3: TGTGCCAGCAGTTACCGGCAGGGGGCTTACGAGCAGTACTTC.

This chain joins TRBV6-7 and TRBJ1-2; D is undetermined. TRBV6-7 carries the ORF label, with uncertain function. The CDR3 covers 17 residues. With 1 base removed from V and 5 bases from J, the gap between germline ends came to 20 bases. This CDR3 reads CASSYCTRVAVWYGYTF. The DNA for the CDR3 is TGTGCCAGCAGTTACTGCACTAGGGTAGCAGTATGGTATGGCTACACCTTC.

The chain employs TRBV6-5 and TRBJ1-2, with D possibly being TRBD1 (5 bases). CDR1 and CDR2 from the germline V gene are MNHEY and SVGAGI. V lost 4 bases and J lost 7, with 19 bases in between. The CDR3 spans 15 residues. The CDR3 here is CASSSPRGFRGGYTF. The DNA of the CDR3 is TGTGCCAGCAGTTCCCCTCGGGGGTTTCGCGGTGGCTACACCTTC.

The chain combines TRBV24-1 with TRBJ2-1, with 12 bases lining up with TRBD2. The CDR3 loop spans 16 amino acids. V shed 9 bases, J shed 2 bases, and the junction held 7 bases outside the gene matches. Germline CDR1 KGHDR, CDR2 SFDVKD. This chain's CDR3 is CATETSGSEAYNEQFF. DNA of the CDR3: TGTGCCACCGAGACTAGCGGGAGTGAGGCCTACAATGAGCAGTTCTTC.

As DNA, the CDR3 is TGTGCCAGCAGCCAAGATCTTAGGACAGGGGGTGAAAAACTGTTTTTT. It specifies CASSQDLRTGGEKLFF. The rearrangement joins TRBV4-2 to TRBJ1-4; TRBD1 matches 10 bases. The CDR3 has 16 amino acids. The trim removed 0 bases at V and 7 bases at J, leaving 5 bases unmatched. Germline CDR1 reads LGHNA; CDR2 reads YNFKEQ.

This chain uses TRBV19 with TRBJ2-2; D remains ambiguous. The ends were cut back, 2 bases at V and 3 bases at J, with 4 bases in the middle. There are 13 residues in the CDR3. CDR1 LNHDA and CDR2 SQIVND come from the germline V gene (reference sequence). Here the CDR3 DNA reads TGTGCCAGTAGTATACAGTACACCGGGGAGCTGTTTTTT. As protein: CASSIQYTGELFF.

The chain employs TRBV4-1 and TRBJ1-1; D might be TRBD1 (5 bases). The germline CDR1 and CDR2 sequences are MGHRA and YSYEKL. The ends were cut back, 0 bases at V and 7 bases at J, with 9 bases in the middle. The CDR3 is 13 residues long. Here the CDR3 DNA reads TGCGCCAGCAGCCAAGATTTGACAGATGAAGCTTTCTTT. As protein: CASSQDLTDEAFF.

The gene calls are TRBV29-1 and TRBJ1-2, with TRBD1 as a possible D gene (5 bases). The CDR3 extends over 14 amino acids. The V end lost 2 bases, the J end lost 0 bases, and 10 bases lay between the germline ends. Germline loops: CDR1 SQVTM, CDR2 ANQGSEA. CDR3 coding DNA: TGCAGCGTTGAACGGGACTACACTAACTATGGCTACACCTTC. It is translated as CSVERDYTNYGYTF.

The V gene is TRBV24-1, the J gene TRBJ2-2, with D unclear. CDR1 is KGHDR and CDR2 is SFDVKD in the germline V gene. This CDR3 spans 15 amino acids. V was shortened by 1 base and J by 1 base, with 6 bases between the two germline ends. This CDR3 is CATSDFDKNTGELFF. The CDR3 DNA is TGTGCCACCAGTGATTTTGACAAGAACACCGGGGAGCTGTTTTTT.

V is TRBV10-3 and J is TRBJ1-6; 7 nucleotides align to TRBD1. This CDR3 has 14 residues. Germline loops: CDR1 ENHRY, CDR2 SYGVKD. The V gene end was trimmed by 7 bases and the J gene end by 9 bases; junction bases not matched to a gene: 9. The CDR3 protein is CAIMGDRDGSPLHF. The CDR3 DNA sequence: TGTGCCATCATGGGAGACAGGGATGGTTCACCCCTCCACTTT.

The chain has TRBV12-3 or TRBV12-4 and TRBJ2-1, with unresolved D. This CDR3 contains 13 residues. The V end lost 3 bases, the J end lost 4 bases, and 7 bases lay between the germline ends. The CDR3 coding sequence is TGTGCCAGCAGTTTCGTCGGTTACAATGAGCAGTTCTTC. Residues: CASSFVGYNEQFF.

This chain uses TRBV11-2 with TRBJ2-1; no firm D call. V lost 5 bases to trimming and J lost 10 bases, with 6 bases between them. This CDR3 spans 10 amino acids. The germline CDR1 and CDR2 sequences are SGHAT and FQNNGV. For the CDR3, the DNA is TGTGCCAGCAGCCACTACGAGCAGTTCTTC. Translated: CASSHYEQFF.